This entry concerns a single T cell receptor beta chain. After removal of 3 bases from V and 5 bases from J, the junction contained 5 bases not matched to a gene. CDR1 and CDR2 from the germline V gene are LNHDA and SQIVND (reference sequence). CDR3 length: 15 residues. Measured with immunoSEQ multiplex PCR; TCRdb has only the in-frame clones, and not every one. The sample has 150,000 or so clones, 85% to 90% seen once; the top ten hold about an eighth. This entry comes from a study of blood T cell repertoires in COVID-19. The chain has TRBV19 and TRBJ2-1; 9 bases line up with TRBD2. Sequencing was done on a sample of peripheral blood. The TCR comes from a man younger than 35 with COVID-19, enrolled during active disease. The CDR3 sequence: CASSIWLAGHNEQFF. The CDR3 DNA follows: TGTGCCAGTAGTATTTGGCTAGCGGGGCACAATGAGCAGTTCTTC.